This T cell receptor beta chain was profiled in a study of shared clonotypes between healthy human individuals. The V gene's germline CDR1 is LNHNV and CDR2 YYDKDF (reference sequence). Trimming took off 0 bases at V and 1 base at J, with 8 bases between the two ends. This CDR3 contains 15 residues. Study-wide points: It was only blood that was sampled, and tissue repertoires likely differ. An expected dependence of interdonor clonotype sharing on sequencing depth was noted.

The authors ran the assay at deep level. Sequencing was performed with immunoSEQ multiplex PCR; in TCRdb, only in-frame clones are kept and a portion is missing. Among some 2.1 million clones listed, 90% to 95% were seen once. To note about this clone: Its antigen is currently unknown.

The material sequenced was naive CD4+ T cells sorted from blood. Sample subset: CD45RA+ positively selected. The clonotype originates from a man between 18 and 35 years old in good health. The V and J genes are TRBV15 and TRBJ2-3; D unresolved. In nucleotides, the CDR3 is TGTGCCACCAGCAGAGATCAACTCGGCACAGATACGCAGTATTTT. It is translated as CATSRDQLGTDTQYF.